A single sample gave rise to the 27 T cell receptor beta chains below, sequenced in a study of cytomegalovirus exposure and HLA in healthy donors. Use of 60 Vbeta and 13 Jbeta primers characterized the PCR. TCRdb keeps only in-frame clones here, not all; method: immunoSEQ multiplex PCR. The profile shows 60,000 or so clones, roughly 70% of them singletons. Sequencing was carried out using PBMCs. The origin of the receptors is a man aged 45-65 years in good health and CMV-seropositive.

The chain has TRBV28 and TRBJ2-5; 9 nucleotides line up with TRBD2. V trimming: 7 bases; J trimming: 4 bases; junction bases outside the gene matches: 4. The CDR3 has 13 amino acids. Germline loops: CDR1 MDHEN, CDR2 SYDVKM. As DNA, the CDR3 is TGTGCCAGCATCAAAGCGGGAGGAGAGACCCAGTACTTC. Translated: CASIKAGGETQYF.

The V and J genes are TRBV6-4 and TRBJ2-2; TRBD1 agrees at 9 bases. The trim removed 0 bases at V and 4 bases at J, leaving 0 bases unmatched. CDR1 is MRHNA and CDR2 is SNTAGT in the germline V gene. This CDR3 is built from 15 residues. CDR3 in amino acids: CASSDSTGGTGELFF. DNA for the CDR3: TGTGCCAGCAGTGACTCGACAGGGGGCACCGGGGAGCTGTTTTTT.

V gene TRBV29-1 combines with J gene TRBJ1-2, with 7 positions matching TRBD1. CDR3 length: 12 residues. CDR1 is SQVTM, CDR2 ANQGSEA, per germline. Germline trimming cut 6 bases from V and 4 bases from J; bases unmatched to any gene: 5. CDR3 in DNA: TGCAGCGTAACAGGGGTGGGCTATGGCTACACCTTC. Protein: CSVTGVGYGYTF.

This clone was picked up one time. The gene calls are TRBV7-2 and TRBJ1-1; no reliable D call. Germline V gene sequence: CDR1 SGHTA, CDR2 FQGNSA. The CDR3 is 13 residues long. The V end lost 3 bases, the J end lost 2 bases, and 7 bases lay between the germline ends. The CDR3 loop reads CASSFWQNTEAFF. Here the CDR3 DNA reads TGTGCCAGCAGCTTTTGGCAAAACACTGAAGCTTTCTTT.

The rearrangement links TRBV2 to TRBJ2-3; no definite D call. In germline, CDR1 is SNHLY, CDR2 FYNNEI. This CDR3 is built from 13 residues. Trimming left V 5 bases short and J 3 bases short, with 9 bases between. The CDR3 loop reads CASSSQRTDTQYF. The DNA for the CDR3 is TGTGCCAGCAGTTCACAGAGAACAGATACGCAGTATTTT.

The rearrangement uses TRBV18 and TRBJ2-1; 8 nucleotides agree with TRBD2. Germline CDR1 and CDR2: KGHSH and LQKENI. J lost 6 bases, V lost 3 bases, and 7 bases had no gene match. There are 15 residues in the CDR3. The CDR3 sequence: CASSPRLARPNEQFF. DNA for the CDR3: TGTGCCAGCTCACCGAGACTAGCGAGACCCAATGAGCAGTTCTTC. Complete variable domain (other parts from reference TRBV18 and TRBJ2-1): NAGVMQNPRHLVRRRGQEARLRCSPMKGHSHVYWYRQLPEEGLKFMVYLQKENIIDESGMPKERFSAEFPKEGPSILRIQQVVRGDSAAYFCASSPRLARPNEQFFGPGTRLTVL.

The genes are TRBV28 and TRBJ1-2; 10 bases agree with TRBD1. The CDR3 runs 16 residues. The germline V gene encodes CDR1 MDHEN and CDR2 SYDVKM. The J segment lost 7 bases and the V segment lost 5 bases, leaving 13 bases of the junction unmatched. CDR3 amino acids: CASSQTGLRDRGGYTF. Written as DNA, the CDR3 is TGTGCCAGCAGTCAAACGGGCCTCCGGGACAGGGGTGGCTACACCTTC.

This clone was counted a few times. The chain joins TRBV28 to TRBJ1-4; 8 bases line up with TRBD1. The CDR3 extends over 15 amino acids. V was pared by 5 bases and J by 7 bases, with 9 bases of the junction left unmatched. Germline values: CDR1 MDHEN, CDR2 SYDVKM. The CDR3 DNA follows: TGTGCCAGCAGTATAGGCCGCGGACAGGGTGAAAAACTGTTTTTT. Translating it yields CASSIGRGQGEKLFF.

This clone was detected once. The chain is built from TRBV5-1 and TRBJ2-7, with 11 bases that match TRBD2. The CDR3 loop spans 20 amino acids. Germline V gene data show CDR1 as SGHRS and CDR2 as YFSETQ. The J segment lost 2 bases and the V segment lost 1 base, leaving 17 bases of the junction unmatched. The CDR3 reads CASSLIPGLAAPGSAYEQYF. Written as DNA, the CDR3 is TGCGCCAGCAGCTTGATCCCGGGACTAGCGGCCCCGGGGAGCGCCTACGAGCAGTACTTC.

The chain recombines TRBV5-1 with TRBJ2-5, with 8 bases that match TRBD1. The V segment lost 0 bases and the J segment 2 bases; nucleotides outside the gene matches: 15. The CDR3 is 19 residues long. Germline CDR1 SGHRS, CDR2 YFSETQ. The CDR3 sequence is CASSLADRAGSSEQETQYF. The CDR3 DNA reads TGCGCCAGCAGCTTGGCGGACAGGGCTGGGTCTAGCGAACAAGAGACCCAGTACTTC.

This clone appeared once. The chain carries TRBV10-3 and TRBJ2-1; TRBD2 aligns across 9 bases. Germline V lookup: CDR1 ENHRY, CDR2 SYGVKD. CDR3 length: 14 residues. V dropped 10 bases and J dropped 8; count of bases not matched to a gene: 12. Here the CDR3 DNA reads TGTGCCACCCAAGATGGGCGGGGGGGAGATGAGCAGTTCTTC. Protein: CATQDGRGGDEQFF.

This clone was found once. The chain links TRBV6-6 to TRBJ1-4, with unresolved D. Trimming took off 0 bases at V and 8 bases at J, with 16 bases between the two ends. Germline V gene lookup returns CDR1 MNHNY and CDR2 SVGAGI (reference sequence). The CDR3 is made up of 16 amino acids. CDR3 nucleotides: TGTGCCAGCAGTTACTCCGGGGTGTACCGTGGGGAAAAACTGTTTTTT. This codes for CASSYSGVYRGEKLFF.

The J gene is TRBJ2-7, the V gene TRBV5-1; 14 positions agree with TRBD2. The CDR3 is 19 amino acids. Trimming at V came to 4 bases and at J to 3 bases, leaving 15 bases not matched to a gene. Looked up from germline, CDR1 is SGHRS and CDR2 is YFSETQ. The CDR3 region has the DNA TGCGCCAGCAGCCCTGGGGGCGGGACTAGCGGGAGTGCACTCTACGAGCAGTACTTC. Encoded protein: CASSPGGGTSGSALYEQYF.

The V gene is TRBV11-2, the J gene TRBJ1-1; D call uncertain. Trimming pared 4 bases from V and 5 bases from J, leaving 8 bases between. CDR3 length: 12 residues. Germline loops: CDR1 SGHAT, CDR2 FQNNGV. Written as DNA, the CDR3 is TGTGCCAGCAGCTCACCCGGGACTGAAGCTTTCTTT. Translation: CASSSPGTEAFF.

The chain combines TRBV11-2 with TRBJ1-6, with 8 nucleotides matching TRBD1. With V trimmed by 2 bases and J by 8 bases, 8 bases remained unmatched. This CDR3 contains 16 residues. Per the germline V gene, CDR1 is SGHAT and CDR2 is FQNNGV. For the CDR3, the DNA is TGTGCCAGCAGCTTAACAGGGGGTCAGTCCTATTCACCCCTCCACTTT. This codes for CASSLTGGQSYSPLHF.

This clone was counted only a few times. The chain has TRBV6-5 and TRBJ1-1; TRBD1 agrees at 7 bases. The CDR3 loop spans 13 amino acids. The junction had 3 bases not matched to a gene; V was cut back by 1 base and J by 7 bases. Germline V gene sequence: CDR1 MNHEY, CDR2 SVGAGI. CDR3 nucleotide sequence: TGTGCCAGCAGTTACTTCCGGGACAGTGAAGCTTTCTTT. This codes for CASSYFRDSEAFF.

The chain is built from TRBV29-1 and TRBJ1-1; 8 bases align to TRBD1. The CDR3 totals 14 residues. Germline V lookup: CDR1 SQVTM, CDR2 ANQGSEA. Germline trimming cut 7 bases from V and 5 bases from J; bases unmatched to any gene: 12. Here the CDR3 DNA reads TGCAGCGGACTACCGGGACAGGCGCAAACTGAAGCTTTCTTT. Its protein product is CSGLPGQAQTEAFF.

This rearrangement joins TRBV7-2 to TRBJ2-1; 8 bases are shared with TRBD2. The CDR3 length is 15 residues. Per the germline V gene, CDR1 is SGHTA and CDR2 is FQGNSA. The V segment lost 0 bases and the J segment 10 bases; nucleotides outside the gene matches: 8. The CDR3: CASSLALREAEEQFF. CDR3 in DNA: TGTGCCAGCAGCTTAGCCTTGCGGGAGGCGGAAGAGCAGTTCTTC.

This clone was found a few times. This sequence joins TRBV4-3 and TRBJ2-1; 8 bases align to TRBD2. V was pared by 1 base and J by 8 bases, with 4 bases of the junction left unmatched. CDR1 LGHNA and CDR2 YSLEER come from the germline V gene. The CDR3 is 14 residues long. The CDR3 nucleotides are TGCGCCAGCAGCCAAGCGGGGGGGTCGTATGAGCAGTTCTTC. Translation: CASSQAGGSYEQFF.

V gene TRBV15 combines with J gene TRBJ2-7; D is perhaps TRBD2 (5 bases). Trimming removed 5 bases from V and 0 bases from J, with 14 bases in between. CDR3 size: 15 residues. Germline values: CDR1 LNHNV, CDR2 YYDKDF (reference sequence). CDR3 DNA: TGTGCCACCAGCCGCCTCGGTACTAGCTCCTACGAGCAGTACTTC. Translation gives CATSRLGTSSYEQYF. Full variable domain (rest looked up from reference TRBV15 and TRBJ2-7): DAMVIQNPRYQVTQFGKPVTLSCSQTLNHNVMYWYQQKSSQAPKLLFHYYDKDFNNEADTPDNFQSRRPNTSFCFLDIRSPGLGDTAMYLCATSRLGTSSYEQYFGPGTRLTVT.

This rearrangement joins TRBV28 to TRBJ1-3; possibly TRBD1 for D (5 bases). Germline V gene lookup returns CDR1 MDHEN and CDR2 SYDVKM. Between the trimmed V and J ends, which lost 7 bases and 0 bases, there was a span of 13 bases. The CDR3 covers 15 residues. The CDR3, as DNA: TGTGCCAGCAATTATCCGGGGGGCTCTGGAAACACCATATATTTT. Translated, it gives CASNYPGGSGNTIYF.

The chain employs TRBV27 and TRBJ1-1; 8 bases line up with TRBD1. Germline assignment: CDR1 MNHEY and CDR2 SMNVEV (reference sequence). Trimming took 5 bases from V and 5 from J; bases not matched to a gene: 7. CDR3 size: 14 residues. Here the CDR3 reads CASSPDRARTEAFF. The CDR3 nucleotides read TGTGCCAGCAGTCCGGACAGGGCTAGGACTGAAGCTTTCTTT.

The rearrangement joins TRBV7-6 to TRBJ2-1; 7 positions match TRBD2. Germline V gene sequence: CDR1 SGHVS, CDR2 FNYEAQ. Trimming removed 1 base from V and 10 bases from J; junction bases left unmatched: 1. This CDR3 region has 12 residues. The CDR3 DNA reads TGTGCCAGCAGCTTAGATAGCGGGGAGCAGTTCTTC. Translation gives CASSLDSGEQFF.

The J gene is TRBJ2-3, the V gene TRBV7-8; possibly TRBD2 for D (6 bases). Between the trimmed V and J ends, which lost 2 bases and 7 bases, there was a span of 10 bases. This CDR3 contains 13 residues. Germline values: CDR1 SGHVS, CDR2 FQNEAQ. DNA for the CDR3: TGTGCCAGCAGCTTATCCCGGGACTATACGCAGTATTTT. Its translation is CASSLSRDYTQYF.

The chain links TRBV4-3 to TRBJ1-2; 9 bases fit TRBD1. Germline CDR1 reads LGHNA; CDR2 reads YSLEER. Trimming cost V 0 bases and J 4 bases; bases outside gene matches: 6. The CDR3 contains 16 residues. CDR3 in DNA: TGCGCCAGCAGCCAAGATTCGGACAGGGGAGGCTATGGCTACACCTTC. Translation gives CASSQDSDRGGYGYTF.

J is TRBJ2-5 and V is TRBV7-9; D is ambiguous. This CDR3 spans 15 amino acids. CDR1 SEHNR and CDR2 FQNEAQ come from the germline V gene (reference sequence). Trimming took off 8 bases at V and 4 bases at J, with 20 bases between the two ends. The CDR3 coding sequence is TGTGCCAGCCCCGGGTCACGGCCCCCAACAGAGACCCAGTACTTC. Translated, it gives CASPGSRPPTETQYF.

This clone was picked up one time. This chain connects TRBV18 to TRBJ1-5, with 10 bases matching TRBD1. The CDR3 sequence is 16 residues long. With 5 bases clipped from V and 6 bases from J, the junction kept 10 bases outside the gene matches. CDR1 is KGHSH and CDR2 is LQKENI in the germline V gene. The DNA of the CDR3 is TGTGCCAGCTCAATGGGACAGGGGACGGGTAGTCAGCCCCAGCATTTT. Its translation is CASSMGQGTGSQPQHF.